These 24 T cell receptor beta chains originate from one sample sequenced in a study of cytomegalovirus exposure and HLA in healthy donors. Vbeta (60) and Jbeta (13) primers were used in the PCR. Profiling relied on immunoSEQ multiplex PCR, and the TCRdb table lists in-frame clones only, not all of them. The data show approximately 140,000 clones, about three quarters seen once. The sequenced material came from PBMCs. Receptors were obtained from a middle-aged man in good health and CMV-seropositive.

V usage is TRBV5-1 and J usage is TRBJ1-2; D is uncertain. The V end lost 4 bases, the J end lost 2 bases, and 12 bases lay between the germline ends. The CDR3 loop spans 14 amino acids. Germline V gives CDR1 SGHRS, CDR2 YFSETQ. The CDR3 spells CASSDGGSNYGYTF. CDR3 coding DNA: TGCGCCAGCAGCGATGGAGGTTCGAACTATGGCTACACCTTC. Filled out from reference TRBV5-1 and TRBJ1-2, the complete variable domain reads KAGVTQTPRYLIKTRGQQVTLSCSPISGHRSVSWYQQTPGQGLQFLFEYFSETQRNKGNFPGRFSGRQFSNSRSEMNVSTLELGDSALYLCASSDGGSNYGYTFGSGTRLTVV.

This rearrangement joins TRBV6-1 to TRBJ2-1; D remains unclear. Germline CDR1 is MNHNS and CDR2 is SASEGT. V lost 6 bases to trimming and J lost 0 bases, with 9 bases between them. CDR3 length equals 14 residues. CDR3 in DNA: TGTGCCAGCAGGGGCCGTAGCTCCTACAATGAGCAGTTCTTC. Amino acid sequence: CASRGRSSYNEQFF.

The rearrangement uses TRBV28 and TRBJ1-2, with D unclear. The CDR3 loop spans 13 amino acids. Germline V gives CDR1 MDHEN, CDR2 SYDVKM. V lost 8 bases and J 5 bases, leaving 15 bases between the germline ends. In nucleotides, the CDR3 is TGTGCCAGCCAGGACGGACTGACGTATGGCTACACCTTC. It codes for CASQDGLTYGYTF.

This clone has only a few counts. The chain uses TRBV5-1 and TRBJ2-3, with D perhaps TRBD2 (6 bases). V dropped 4 bases and J dropped 3 bases, with 9 bases sitting between them. The CDR3 runs 13 residues. CDR1 and CDR2 from the germline V gene are SGHRS and YFSETQ. The CDR3 nucleotides are TGCGCCAGCAGCGACCTAGCGACAGATACGCAGTATTTT. This encodes CASSDLATDTQYF.

This rearrangement joins TRBV5-1 to TRBJ2-1; TRBD1 is a possible D gene (5 bases). CDR1 SGHRS and CDR2 YFSETQ come from the germline V gene. The V end lost 3 bases, the J end lost 5 bases, and 9 bases lay between the germline ends. The CDR3 sequence is 13 residues long. The CDR3 sequence is CASSSQGNNEQFF. The CDR3 region has the DNA TGCGCCAGCAGCTCGCAGGGAAACAATGAGCAGTTCTTC.

V gene TRBV28 combines with J gene TRBJ2-7; maybe TRBD1 (6 bases). V dropped 2 bases and J dropped 0 bases, with 8 bases sitting between them. The germline V gene has CDR1 MDHEN and CDR2 SYDVKM. The CDR3 consists of 14 residues. The chain's CDR3 is CASSLQGTSYEQYF. The CDR3 DNA reads as TGTGCCAGCAGTTTACAGGGGACCTCCTACGAGCAGTACTTC. The whole variable domain, filled in from reference TRBV28 and TRBJ2-7, reads DVKVTQSSRYLVKRTGEKVFLECVQDMDHENMFWYRQDPGLGLRLIYFSYDVKMKEKGDIPEGYSVSREKKERFSLILESASTNQTSMYLCASSLQGTSYEQYFGPGTRLTVT.

V usage is TRBV4-2 and J usage is TRBJ2-7, with TRBD1 as a possible D gene (5 bases). The CDR3 totals 15 residues. Trimming removed 1 base at V and 1 base at J, with 11 bases between. Germline CDR1 LGHNA, CDR2 YNFKEQ. Here the CDR3 DNA reads TGTGCCAGCAGCCAAGGGGCAGGGCTTTCCTACGAGCAGTACTTC. Translation gives CASSQGAGLSYEQYF.

This clone was observed a handful of times. The chain has TRBV7-9 and TRBJ2-1, with D perhaps matching TRBD1 (7 bases). V dropped 6 bases and J dropped 6 bases, with 12 bases sitting between them. Germline loops: CDR1 SEHNR, CDR2 FQNEAQ (reference sequence). This CDR3 is built from 13 residues. This chain's CDR3 is CASREGAGNEQFF. In DNA, the CDR3 is TGTGCCAGCAGGGAGGGGGCTGGCAATGAGCAGTTCTTC.

The chain recombines TRBV7-9 with TRBJ2-5, with 8 positions matching TRBD2. After removal of 3 bases from V and 7 bases from J, the junction contained 7 bases not matched to a gene. The CDR3 contains 14 residues. CDR1 is SEHNR, CDR2 FQNEAQ, per germline (reference sequence). The CDR3 DNA sequence: TGTGCCAGCAGCTTGGAATCCGGGGGGGGGACCCAGTACTTC. This codes for CASSLESGGGTQYF.

The J gene is TRBJ1-2, the V gene TRBV29-1; D unresolved. CDR1 and CDR2 from the germline V gene are SQVTM and ANQGSEA. Trimming left V 7 bases short and J 2 bases short, with 11 bases between. The length of the CDR3 is 12 residues. The CDR3 nucleotides read TGCAGCGCCCGCCCGGGGAACTATGGCTACACCTTC. Translating gives CSARPGNYGYTF.

The chain recombines TRBV25-1 with TRBJ1-1, with D possibly TRBD1 on 5 matching bases. The CDR3 is 13 residues long. V was trimmed by 4 bases and J by 5 bases, leaving 11 bases between them. Germline loops: CDR1 MGHDK, CDR2 SYGVNS. CDR3 sequence: CASSGGGTTEAFF. For the CDR3, the DNA is TGTGCCAGCAGTGGGGGAGGGACGACTGAAGCTTTCTTT.

The V and J genes are TRBV27 and TRBJ2-5; 7 bases fit TRBD1. The end of the DNA is better explained by TRBJ2-7, so the J call may be wrong. This CDR3 spans 14 amino acids. The germline CDR1 and CDR2 sequences are MNHEY and SMNVEV (reference sequence). CDR3: CASSPGQSVYEQYF. The CDR3 DNA reads TGTGCCAGCTCCCCGGGACAGTCTGTCTACGAGCAGTACTTC.

Concerning this clone: The junction and the germline gene differ at one end; a read error may be behind it. The chain carries TRBV30 and TRBJ2-6; D possibly corresponds to TRBD1 (5 bases). The CDR3 loop spans 13 amino acids. Germline CDR1 is GTSNPN and CDR2 is SVGIG (reference sequence). CDR3 in amino acids: CAWNPGGANGLTF. CDR3 coding DNA: TGTGCCTGGAACCCTGGTGGGGCCAACGGCCTGACTTTC.

The rearrangement uses TRBV29-1 and TRBJ2-1, with 10 positions matching TRBD2. Per germline, CDR1 SQVTM and CDR2 ANQGSEA. This CDR3 spans 14 amino acids. Germline trimming cut 3 bases from V and 3 bases from J; bases unmatched to any gene: 2. The CDR3 coding sequence is TGCAGCGTTGATAGCGGGAGGCTCTACAATGAGCAGTTCTTC. Translation gives CSVDSGRLYNEQFF.

The chain is built from TRBV9 and TRBJ1-3; TRBD1 matches at 8 bases. The J segment lost 4 bases and the V segment lost 4 bases, leaving 4 bases of the junction unmatched. Germline loops: CDR1 SGDLS, CDR2 YYNGEE. This CDR3 region has 14 residues. CDR3 in amino acids: CASSSRGRGNTIYF. The CDR3 nucleotides read TGTGCCAGCAGCAGCAGGGGGCGGGGAAACACCATATATTTT.

This chain links TRBV28 with TRBJ1-4; tentatively, D is TRBD1 (6 bases). V lost 6 bases and J 8 bases, leaving 13 bases between the germline ends. Germline lookup yields CDR1 MDHEN and CDR2 SYDVKM. This CDR3 contains 13 residues. The CDR3 protein is CASRTGGEEKLFF. The CDR3, as DNA: TGTGCCAGCAGGACTGGGGGCGAGGAAAAACTGTTTTTT.

The chain has TRBV6-1 and TRBJ2-1; 7 bases map to TRBD2. Germline CDR1 MNHNS, CDR2 SASEGT. CDR3 size: 16 residues. The V gene end was trimmed by 3 bases and the J gene end by 8 bases; junction bases not matched to a gene: 13. The CDR3 loop is CASSDPHQRELYEQFF. The CDR3 region has the DNA TGTGCCAGCAGTGATCCCCACCAGCGGGAACTTTATGAGCAGTTCTTC.

The V and J genes are TRBV11-2 and TRBJ2-5; no definite D call. The CDR3 covers 14 residues. V lost 1 base to trimming and J lost 5 bases, with 11 bases between them. Germline V gives CDR1 SGHAT, CDR2 FQNNGV. The CDR3 nucleotides are TGTGCCAGCAGCTTAGGGTCGCAGTGGGAGACCCAGTACTTC. Encoded protein: CASSLGSQWETQYF.

This rearrangement joins TRBV5-1 to TRBJ2-4, with TRBD2 identical over 15 bases. This CDR3 has 20 residues. Germline-derived CDR1 and CDR2 are SGHRS and YFSETQ. V shed 4 bases, J shed 0 bases, and the junction held 11 bases outside the gene matches. The CDR3 sequence: CASSPGLAGGVKEAKNIQYF. The CDR3 bases are TGCGCCAGCAGCCCGGGACTAGCGGGAGGAGTGAAGGAAGCCAAAAACATTCAGTACTTC.

The chain combines TRBV19 with TRBJ2-6; TRBD1 aligns across 11 bases. V lost 4 bases and J lost 4; bases outside the gene matches: 12. The CDR3 length is 19 residues. The germline gives CDR1 LNHDA, CDR2 SQIVND (reference sequence). This CDR3 is CASSRRPGTGGPGANVLTF. The DNA for the CDR3 is TGTGCCAGTAGTAGGCGACCCGGGACAGGGGGACCAGGGGCCAACGTCCTGACTTTC. Full variable domain (remainder filled in from reference TRBV19 and TRBJ2-6): DGGITQSPKYLFRKEGQNVTLSCEQNLNHDAMYWYRQDPGQGLRLIYYSQIVNDFQKGDIAEGYSVSREKKESFPLTVTSAQKNPTAFYLCASSRRPGTGGPGANVLTFGAGSRLTVL.

The rearrangement joins TRBV7-9 to TRBJ2-5; a possible D gene is TRBD1 (7 bases). CDR3 length: 16 amino acids. CDR1 is SEHNR and CDR2 is FQNEAQ in the germline V gene (reference sequence). With 5 bases removed from V and 1 base from J, the gap between germline ends came to 17 bases. CDR3 region: CASSPRQGGGQETQYF. The CDR3 bases are TGTGCCAGCAGCCCTCGACAGGGAGGTGGCCAAGAGACCCAGTACTTC.

The genes are TRBV6-5 and TRBJ2-1, with 9 bases aligning to TRBD2. The CDR3 length is 14 residues. The V segment lost 7 bases and the J segment 5 bases; nucleotides outside the gene matches: 6. Per germline, CDR1 MNHEY and CDR2 SVGAGI. Written as DNA, the CDR3 is TGTGCCAGCATTAGTCTAGCGGGGAACAATGAGCAGTTCTTC. Translated: CASISLAGNNEQFF.

V usage is TRBV7-2 and J usage is TRBJ2-5; 7 bases map to TRBD1. Per germline, CDR1 SGHTA and CDR2 FQGNSA. Trimming cost V 5 bases and J 2 bases; bases outside gene matches: 2. CDR3 length: 13 amino acids. CDR3 sequence reads: CASSLDRQETQYF. Written as DNA, the CDR3 is TGTGCCAGCAGCCTGGACAGGCAAGAGACCCAGTACTTC.

This CDR3 is CASSLDGLGRYNEQFF. The CDR3 bases are TGTGCCAGCAGCTTGGACGGACTGGGCCGCTACAATGAGCAGTTCTTC. The V and J genes are TRBV5-6 and TRBJ2-1, with D possibly being TRBD2 (5 bases). CDR1 is SGHDT, CDR2 YYEEEE, per germline. Trimming pared 0 bases from V and 3 bases from J, leaving 13 bases between. The CDR3 totals 16 residues.